The 27 T cell receptor beta chains listed next were all sequenced from one sample in a study of tumor-infiltrating lymphocytes in localized non-small cell lung cancer. Here immunoSEQ multiplex PCR was the method, and the copy in TCRdb shows in-frame clones only, minus some. The sample has about 14,000 clones, about 75% seen once; the top ten hold about 4%. Sequencing was done on a sample of lung tumor tissue. These receptor sequences come from a human donor with non-small cell lung cancer.

J is TRBJ1-2 and V is TRBV5-1, with no clear D. The germline V gene has CDR1 SGHRS and CDR2 YFSETQ. Trimming shortened V by 0 bases and J by 5 bases, and 8 bases separated the two germline ends. The CDR3 totals 13 residues. The CDR3 DNA reads TGCGCCAGCAGCTTGGATAGGGATTATGGCTACACCTTC. This sequence encodes CASSLDRDYGYTF.

The sample holds one count of this clone. The rearrangement joins TRBV5-1 to TRBJ2-6; TRBD1 matches at 7 bases. After removal of 6 bases from V and 4 bases from J, the junction contained 10 bases not matched to a gene. The germline V gene encodes CDR1 SGHRS and CDR2 YFSETQ. The CDR3 is 16 residues long. The CDR3 here is CASKYRQGTGANVLTF. In DNA, the CDR3 is TGCGCCAGCAAATATCGACAGGGTACAGGGGCCAACGTCCTGACTTTC.

This sequence joins TRBV19 and TRBJ2-5; D is undetermined. V lost 8 bases, J lost 4 bases, and 11 bases lay in between. This CDR3 is built from 12 residues. In germline, CDR1 is LNHDA, CDR2 SQIVND (reference sequence). The CDR3 DNA follows: TGTGCCAGTGGGAACAGACGAGAGACCCAGTACTTC. Amino acids: CASGNRRETQYF.

V is TRBV30 and J is TRBJ1-5; perhaps TRBD1 as D (6 bases). The CDR3 runs to 14 residues. The ends were cut back, 1 base at V and 3 bases at J, with 10 bases in the middle. CDR1 and CDR2 (germline): GTSNPN, SVGIG (reference sequence). The chain's CDR3 is CAWSGQATNQPQHF. The CDR3 DNA sequence: TGTGCCTGGAGTGGACAGGCTACCAATCAGCCCCAGCATTTT.

In this sample, this clone turned up a few times. The chain carries TRBV6-1 and TRBJ2-2, with 7 bases matching TRBD1. Germline V gene lookup returns CDR1 MNHNS and CDR2 SASEGT. J was trimmed by 6 bases and V by 6 bases; bases with no gene match: 7. The CDR3 has 14 residues. The CDR3 loop reads CASRSTGTPGELFF. Here the CDR3 DNA reads TGTGCCAGCAGATCGACAGGGACCCCCGGGGAGCTGTTTTTT.

The chain couples TRBV7-2 to TRBJ2-7; 9 bases agree with TRBD1. V was clipped by 5 bases and J by 2 bases; unmatched bases: 4. The CDR3 consists of 14 residues. Looked up from germline, CDR1 is SGHTA and CDR2 is FQGNSA. In DNA form, the CDR3 reads TGTGCCAGCAGCCCCCGACAGGGGGCCTACGAGCAGTACTTC. Amino acid sequence: CASSPRQGAYEQYF.

In this sample, this clone turned up a few times. The chain recombines TRBV28 with TRBJ1-2; D possibly corresponds to TRBD1 (5 bases). Germline V gives CDR1 MDHEN, CDR2 SYDVKM. The CDR3 loop spans 14 amino acids. The ends were cut back, 4 bases at V and 8 bases at J, with 17 bases in the middle. CDR3 loop: CASSSGRDLWGYTF. CDR3 coding DNA: TGTGCCAGCAGTTCTGGCAGGGATCTATGGGGCTACACCTTC.

This clone was recorded a few times. The chain is built from TRBV6-1 and TRBJ1-3, with 8 bases that match TRBD1. CDR3 length: 14 residues. Germline CDR1 MNHNS, CDR2 SASEGT. With V trimmed by 10 bases and J by 4 bases, 9 bases remained unmatched. CDR3 in amino acids: CATVDRAWGNTIYF. The CDR3, as DNA: TGTGCCACCGTGGACAGGGCCTGGGGAAACACCATATATTTT.

This clone qualifies as large. The J gene is TRBJ1-2, the V gene TRBV4-2, with D possibly matching TRBD1 (5 bases). Trimming took off 0 bases at V and 2 bases at J, with 7 bases between the two ends. CDR3 size: 14 residues. Germline V gene sequence: CDR1 LGHNA, CDR2 YNFKEQ. The CDR3, as DNA: TGTGCCAGCAGCCAAGATCGGGACAACTATGGCTACACCTTC. Translating it yields CASSQDRDNYGYTF.

This clone has only a few counts. The rearrangement joins TRBV6-6 to TRBJ2-7; D is unresolved. The CDR3 extends over 13 amino acids. The V end was cut by 0 bases, the J end by 0 bases, with 3 bases between. Germline V gives CDR1 MNHNY, CDR2 SVGAGI (reference sequence). Here the CDR3 reads CASSYSSSYEQYF. For the CDR3, the DNA is TGTGCCAGCAGTTACTCCTCCTCCTACGAGCAGTACTTC.

This chain joins TRBV27 and TRBJ1-5; maybe TRBD1 (5 bases). V lost 6 bases to trimming and J lost 9 bases, with 15 bases between them. CDR3 size: 13 residues. Looked up from germline, CDR1 is MNHEY and CDR2 is SMNVEV (reference sequence). CDR3 in amino acids: CASRGRGPWPQHF. CDR3 sequence (DNA): TGTGCCAGCAGGGGGCGTGGGCCCTGGCCCCAGCATTTT.

By frequency in the sample, this clone is medium-sized. The V call is TRBV5-1, the J call TRBJ2-7; 9 bases align to TRBD1. CDR3 length: 14 residues. V gave up 2 bases and J gave up 5 bases; unmatched junction bases: 5. Germline V gene lookup returns CDR1 SGHRS and CDR2 YFSETQ. The CDR3 sequence: CASSFGQGTHEQYF. The CDR3 DNA reads as TGCGCCAGCAGCTTTGGACAGGGGACCCACGAGCAGTACTTC.

The chain is built from TRBV13 and TRBJ2-7; no reliable D call. This CDR3 region has 14 residues. Germline values: CDR1 PRHDT, CDR2 FYEKMQ (reference sequence). Trimming stripped 5 bases from V and 0 bases from J, with 11 bases between. The CDR3 region is CASSRPRFSYEQYF. CDR3 DNA sequence: TGTGCCAGCAGCCGGCCCCGATTCTCCTACGAGCAGTACTTC.

This clone was picked up a small number of times. The chain links TRBV27 to TRBJ1-1; 10 positions match TRBD1. This CDR3 spans 13 amino acids. The V and J ends lost 6 bases and 6 bases, in that order; junction bases with no gene match: 4. CDR1 is MNHEY, CDR2 SMNVEV, per germline (reference sequence). The CDR3 region has the DNA TGTGCCAGCAGATGGACAGGGGGACCTGAAGCTTTCTTT. Translation: CASRWTGGPEAFF.

The chain couples TRBV19 to TRBJ2-7, with D maybe TRBD1 (6 bases). The CDR3 consists of 13 residues. The V gene lost 6 bases and the J gene lost 3 bases, with 12 bases spanning the gap. Germline V gene sequence: CDR1 LNHDA, CDR2 SQIVND (reference sequence). The CDR3 DNA follows: TGTGCCAGTAGCCCCGACAGGTTCTACGAGCAGTACTTC. This translates into CASSPDRFYEQYF.

The chain joins TRBV11-2 to TRBJ1-1; 7 bases map to TRBD1. The CDR3 is 13 residues long. Germline V gives CDR1 SGHAT, CDR2 FQNNGV. Germline trimming cut 4 bases from V and 7 bases from J; bases unmatched to any gene: 6. The CDR3: CASSSGQSLEAFF. The CDR3 region has the DNA TGTGCCAGCAGCTCGGGACAGTCCCTTGAAGCTTTCTTT. The entire variable domain, with the rest obtained from reference TRBV11-2 and TRBJ1-1, is as follows: EAGVAQSPRYKIIEKRQSVAFWCNPISGHATLYWYQQILGQGPKLLIQFQNNGVVDDSQLPKDRFSAERLKGVDSTLKIQPAKLEDSAVYLCASSSGQSLEAFFGQGTRLTVV.

A remark on this clone: One end of the junction varies from germline; a read error may be responsible. The V call is TRBV11-2, the J call TRBJ2-7; D ambiguous. The CDR3 is 13 residues long. Germline CDR1 and CDR2: SGHAT and FQNNGV. For the CDR3, the DNA is TGTGCCAGCAGCGTAGGGTACAGCCTACCTCTTAGTTTC. As protein: CASSVGYSLPLSF. The full variable domain, rest sourced from reference TRBV11-2 and TRBJ2-7, is EAGVAQSPRYKIIEKRQSVAFWCNPISGHATLYWYQQILGQGPKLLIQFQNNGVVDDSQLPKDRFSAERLKGVDSTLKIQPAKLEDSAVYLCASSVGYSLPLSFGPGTRLTVT.

The V gene is TRBV7-2, the J gene TRBJ2-7; D is perhaps TRBD1 (6 bases). V lost 5 bases, J lost 2 bases, and 10 bases lay in between. Germline V gives CDR1 SGHTA, CDR2 FQGNSA. This CDR3 has 13 residues. The CDR3 sequence is CASSRQEAYEQYF. The CDR3 DNA reads as TGTGCCAGCAGCCGACAGGAGGCCTACGAGCAGTACTTC.

The rearrangement joins TRBV6-1 to TRBJ2-1, with 7 positions matching TRBD2. The V and J ends lost 2 bases and 2 bases, in that order; junction bases with no gene match: 3. The germline CDR1 and CDR2 sequences are MNHNS and SASEGT. The CDR3 extends over 15 amino acids. In DNA form, the CDR3 reads TGTGCCAGCAGTGAAATCGCGGGAGCCTACAATGAGCAGTTCTTC. Translation gives CASSEIAGAYNEQFF.

This chain uses TRBV30 with TRBJ2-2; TRBD1 matches at 7 bases. This CDR3 has 14 amino acids. The junction had 2 bases not matched to a gene; V was cut back by 4 bases and J by 0 bases. Germline V gives CDR1 GTSNPN, CDR2 SVGIG (reference sequence). CDR3: CAWTGTANTGELFF. Written as DNA, the CDR3 is TGTGCCTGGACCGGGACAGCGAACACCGGGGAGCTGTTTTTT.

In DNA form, the CDR3 reads TGCGCCAGCAGCTTATTGGTCTGGGGGACCACTGAAGCTTTCTTT. Amino acid sequence: CASSLLVWGTTEAFF. The genes are TRBV5-1 and TRBJ1-1; D is perhaps TRBD1 (5 bases). Germline assignment: CDR1 SGHRS and CDR2 YFSETQ. The CDR3 length is 15 residues. The germline V and J ends were trimmed by 2 bases and 4 bases, with 15 bases remaining between them.

The chain couples TRBV7-9 to TRBJ1-1; a weak D match, TRBD1 (5 bases). From germline, CDR1 is SEHNR and CDR2 FQNEAQ (reference sequence). The CDR3 extends over 12 amino acids. The V gene lost 2 bases and the J gene lost 10 bases, with 11 bases spanning the gap. This chain's CDR3 is CASSLYGGGAFF. The DNA for the CDR3 is TGTGCCAGCAGCTTATACGGGGGGGGAGCTTTCTTT.

The chain uses TRBV28 and TRBJ2-1, with D uncertain. This CDR3 region has 14 residues. Germline CDR1 and CDR2: MDHEN and SYDVKM. The ends were cut back, 7 bases at V and 7 bases at J, with 17 bases in the middle. This chain's CDR3 is CASTFSPGWNEQFF. Written as DNA, the CDR3 is TGTGCCAGCACCTTTTCTCCGGGTTGGAATGAGCAGTTCTTC.

V is TRBV5-5 and J is TRBJ1-2; TRBD1 might be the D (5 bases). V was cut by 5 bases and J by 2 bases, with 19 bases left in between. The CDR3 is made up of 16 amino acids. Germline V gives CDR1 SGHKS, CDR2 YYEKEE (reference sequence). The CDR3 nucleotides are TGTGCCAGCAGGGATTCGGAGGGGCAGGGAAACTATGGCTACACCTTC. It codes for CASRDSEGQGNYGYTF.

The V gene is TRBV28, the J gene TRBJ2-2; no reliable D call. Germline V lookup: CDR1 MDHEN, CDR2 SYDVKM. V lost 7 bases to trimming and J lost 2 bases, with 5 bases between them. This CDR3 has 12 amino acids. The CDR3 protein is CASKRNTGELFF. The CDR3 DNA sequence: TGTGCCAGCAAGCGAAACACCGGGGAGCTGTTTTTT. Together with reference TRBV28 and TRBJ2-2, the CDR3 gives the full variable domain: DVKVTQSSRYLVKRTGEKVFLECVQDMDHENMFWYRQDPGLGLRLIYFSYDVKMKEKGDIPEGYSVSREKKERFSLILESASTNQTSMYLCASKRNTGELFFGEGSRLTVL.

This clone has only a few counts. The V and J genes are TRBV29-1 and TRBJ2-2, with D perhaps given as TRBD1 or TRBD2 (7 bases each). CDR3 length: 13 residues. Per germline, CDR1 SQVTM and CDR2 ANQGSEA. V lost 6 bases and J lost 4, with 12 bases in between. In DNA form, the CDR3 reads TGCAGCGTGGGGGGGACAGCCACCGGGGAGCTGTTTTTT. It specifies CSVGGTATGELFF.

The chain carries TRBV7-2 and TRBJ2-2; the D is unclear. The germline V gene encodes CDR1 SGHTA and CDR2 FQGNSA. The CDR3 contains 16 residues. Trimming pared 1 base from V and 6 bases from J, leaving 15 bases between. The CDR3 reads CASSLVIGPAPGELFF. Written as DNA, the CDR3 is TGTGCCAGCAGCTTAGTCATCGGGCCGGCCCCCGGGGAGCTGTTTTTT. The full variable domain, completed using reference TRBV7-2 and TRBJ2-2, is GAGVSQSPSNKVTEKGKDVELRCDPISGHTALYWYRQSLGQGLEFLIYFQGNSAPDKSGLPSDRFSAERTGGSVSTLTIQRTQQEDSAVYLCASSLVIGPAPGELFFGEGSRLTVL.